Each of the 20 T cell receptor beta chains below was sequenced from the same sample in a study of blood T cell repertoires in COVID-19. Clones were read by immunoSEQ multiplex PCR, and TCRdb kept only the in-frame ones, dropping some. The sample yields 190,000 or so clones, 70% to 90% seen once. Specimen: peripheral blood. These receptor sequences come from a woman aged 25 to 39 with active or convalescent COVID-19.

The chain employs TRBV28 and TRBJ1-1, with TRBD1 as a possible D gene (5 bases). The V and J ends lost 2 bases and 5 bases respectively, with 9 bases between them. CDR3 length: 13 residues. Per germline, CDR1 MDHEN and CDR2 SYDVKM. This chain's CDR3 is CASSLQGRTEAFF. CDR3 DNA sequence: TGTGCCAGCAGTTTACAGGGTAGGACTGAAGCTTTCTTT.

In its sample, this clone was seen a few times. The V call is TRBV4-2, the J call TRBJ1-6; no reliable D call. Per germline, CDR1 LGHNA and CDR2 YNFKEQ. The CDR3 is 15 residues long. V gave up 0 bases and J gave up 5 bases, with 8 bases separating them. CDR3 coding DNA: TGTGCCAGCAGCCAAGATCCCGGGAATAATTCACCCCTCCACTTT. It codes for CASSQDPGNNSPLHF.

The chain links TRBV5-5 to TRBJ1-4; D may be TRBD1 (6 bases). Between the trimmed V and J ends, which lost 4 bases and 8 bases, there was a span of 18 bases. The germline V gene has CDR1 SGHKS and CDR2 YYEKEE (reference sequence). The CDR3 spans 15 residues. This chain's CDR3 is CASSPVGTLEEKLFF. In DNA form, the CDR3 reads TGTGCCAGCAGCCCGGTCGGGACACTCGAAGAAAAACTGTTTTTT. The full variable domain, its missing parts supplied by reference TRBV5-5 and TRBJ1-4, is DAGVTQSPTHLIKTRGQQVTLRCSPISGHKSVSWYQQVLGQGPQFIFQYYEKEERGRGNFPDRFSARQFPNYSSELNVNALLLGDSALYLCASSPVGTLEEKLFFGSGTQLSVL.

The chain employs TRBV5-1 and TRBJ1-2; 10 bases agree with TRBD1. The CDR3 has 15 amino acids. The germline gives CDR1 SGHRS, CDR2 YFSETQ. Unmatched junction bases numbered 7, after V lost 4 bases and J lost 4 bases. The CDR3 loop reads CASSRSTGGAYGYTF. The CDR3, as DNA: TGCGCCAGCAGCAGATCGACAGGGGGCGCCTATGGCTACACCTTC. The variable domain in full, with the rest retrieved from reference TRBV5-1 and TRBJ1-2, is KAGVTQTPRYLIKTRGQQVTLSCSPISGHRSVSWYQQTPGQGLQFLFEYFSETQRNKGNFPGRFSGRQFSNSRSEMNVSTLELGDSALYLCASSRSTGGAYGYTFGSGTRLTVV.

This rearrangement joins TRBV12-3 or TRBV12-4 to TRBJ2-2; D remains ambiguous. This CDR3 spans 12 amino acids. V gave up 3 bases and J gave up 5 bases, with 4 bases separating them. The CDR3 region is CASSFRTGELFF. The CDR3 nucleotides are TGTGCCAGCAGTTTCCGGACCGGGGAGCTGTTTTTT.

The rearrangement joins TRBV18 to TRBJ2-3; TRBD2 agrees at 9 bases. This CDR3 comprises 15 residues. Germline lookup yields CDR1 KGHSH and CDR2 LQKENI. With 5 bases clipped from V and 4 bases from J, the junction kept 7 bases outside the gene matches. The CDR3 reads CASSAGLARPDTQYF. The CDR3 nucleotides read TGTGCCAGCTCAGCCGGACTAGCGAGACCAGATACGCAGTATTTT. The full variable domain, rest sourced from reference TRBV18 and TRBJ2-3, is NAGVMQNPRHLVRRRGQEARLRCSPMKGHSHVYWYRQLPEEGLKFMVYLQKENIIDESGMPKERFSAEFPKEGPSILRIQQVVRGDSAAYFCASSAGLARPDTQYFGPGTRLTVL.

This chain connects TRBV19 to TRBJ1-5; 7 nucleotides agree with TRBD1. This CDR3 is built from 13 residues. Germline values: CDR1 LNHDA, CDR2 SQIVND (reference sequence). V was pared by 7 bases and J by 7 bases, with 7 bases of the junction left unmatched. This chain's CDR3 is CASTDRVEQPQHF. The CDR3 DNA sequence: TGTGCCAGTACCGACAGGGTAGAACAGCCCCAGCATTTT. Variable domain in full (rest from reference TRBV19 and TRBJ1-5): DGGITQSPKYLFRKEGQNVTLSCEQNLNHDAMYWYRQDPGQGLRLIYYSQIVNDFQKGDIAEGYSVSREKKESFPLTVTSAQKNPTAFYLCASTDRVEQPQHFGDGTRLSIL.

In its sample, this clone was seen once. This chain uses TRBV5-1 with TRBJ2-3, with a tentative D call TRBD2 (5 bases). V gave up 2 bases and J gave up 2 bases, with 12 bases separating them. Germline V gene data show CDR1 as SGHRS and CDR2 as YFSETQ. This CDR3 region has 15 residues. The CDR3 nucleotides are TGCGCCAGCAGCTTCCTGCCAGCGGACACAGATACGCAGTATTTT. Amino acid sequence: CASSFLPADTDTQYF.

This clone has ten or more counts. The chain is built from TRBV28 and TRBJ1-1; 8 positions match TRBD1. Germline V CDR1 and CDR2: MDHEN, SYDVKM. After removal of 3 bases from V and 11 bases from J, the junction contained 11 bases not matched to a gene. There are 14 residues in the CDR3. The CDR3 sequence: CASSLTGTGSSAFF. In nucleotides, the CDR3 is TGTGCCAGCAGTTTGACCGGGACAGGATCATCGGCTTTCTTT.

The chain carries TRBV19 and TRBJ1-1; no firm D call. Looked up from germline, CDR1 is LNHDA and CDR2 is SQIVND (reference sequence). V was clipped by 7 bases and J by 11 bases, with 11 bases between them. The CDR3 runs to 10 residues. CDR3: CASMAAGAFF. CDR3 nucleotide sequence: TGTGCCAGTATGGCAGCGGGGGCTTTCTTT.

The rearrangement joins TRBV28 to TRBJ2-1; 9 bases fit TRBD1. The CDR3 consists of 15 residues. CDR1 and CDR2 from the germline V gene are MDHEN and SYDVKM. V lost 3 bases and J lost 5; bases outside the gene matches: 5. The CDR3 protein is CASSFIRDRDNEQFF. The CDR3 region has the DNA TGTGCCAGCAGTTTCATCCGGGACAGGGACAATGAGCAGTTCTTC.

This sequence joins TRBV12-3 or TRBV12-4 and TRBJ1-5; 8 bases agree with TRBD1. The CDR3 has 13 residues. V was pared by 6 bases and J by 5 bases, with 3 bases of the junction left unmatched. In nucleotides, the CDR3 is TGTGCCAGCAGGACAGGGGAGCATCAGCCCCAGCATTTT. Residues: CASRTGEHQPQHF.

The chain's CDR3 is CASSWGGGSYNEQFF. CDR3 DNA: TGCGCCAGCAGCTGGGGGGGCGGCTCCTACAATGAGCAGTTCTTC. This chain uses TRBV10-2 with TRBJ2-1; TRBD2 might be the D (7 bases). Germline loops: CDR1 WSHSY, CDR2 SAAADI. V lost 6 bases, J lost 0 bases, and 12 bases lay in between. The CDR3 covers 15 residues.

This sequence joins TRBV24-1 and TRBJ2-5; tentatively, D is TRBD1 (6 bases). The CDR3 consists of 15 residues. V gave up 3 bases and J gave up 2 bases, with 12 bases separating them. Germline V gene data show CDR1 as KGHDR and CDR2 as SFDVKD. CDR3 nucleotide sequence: TGTGCCACCAGTGATCGCGGCGGACAGCAAGAGACCCAGTACTTC. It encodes CATSDRGGQQETQYF.

The CDR3 protein is CASRGDRGRSPLHF. The DNA of the CDR3 is TGTGCCAGCAGGGGGGACAGGGGCAGATCACCCCTCCACTTT. V gene TRBV6-6 combines with J gene TRBJ1-6; 10 nucleotides line up with TRBD1. The germline V gene encodes CDR1 MNHNY and CDR2 SVGAGI (reference sequence). The CDR3 spans 14 residues. V was clipped by 6 bases and J by 10 bases; unmatched bases: 6.

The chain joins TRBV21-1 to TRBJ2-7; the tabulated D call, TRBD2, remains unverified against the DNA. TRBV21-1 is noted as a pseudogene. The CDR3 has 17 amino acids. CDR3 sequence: CASSKVGVSGRVNEQYF. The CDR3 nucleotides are TGTGCCAGCAGCAAAGTAGGTGTTAGCGGGAGGGTCAACGAGCAGTACTTC.

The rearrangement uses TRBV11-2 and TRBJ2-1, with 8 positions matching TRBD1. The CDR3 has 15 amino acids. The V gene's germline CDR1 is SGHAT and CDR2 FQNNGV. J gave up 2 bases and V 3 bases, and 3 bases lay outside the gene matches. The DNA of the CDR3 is TGTGCCAGCAGCTTGACAGGGGCGGCCTACAATGAGCAGTTCTTC. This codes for CASSLTGAAYNEQFF.

CDR3 sequence (DNA): TGTGCCAGCAGTGGAGACGCAGGGCTGGACTATGGCTACACCTTC. Protein sequence: CASSGDAGLDYGYTF. The chain recombines TRBV2 with TRBJ1-2, with D possibly being TRBD1 (5 bases). CDR1 and CDR2 from the germline V gene are SNHLY and FYNNEI. V lost 4 bases and J 3 bases, leaving 15 bases between the germline ends. The CDR3 loop spans 15 amino acids.

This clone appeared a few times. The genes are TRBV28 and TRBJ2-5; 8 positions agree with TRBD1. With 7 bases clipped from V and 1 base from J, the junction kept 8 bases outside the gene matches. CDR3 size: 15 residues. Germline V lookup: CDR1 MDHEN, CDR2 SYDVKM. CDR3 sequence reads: CASNAPTGGQETQYF. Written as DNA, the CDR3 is TGTGCCAGCAATGCCCCAACAGGGGGCCAAGAGACCCAGTACTTC.

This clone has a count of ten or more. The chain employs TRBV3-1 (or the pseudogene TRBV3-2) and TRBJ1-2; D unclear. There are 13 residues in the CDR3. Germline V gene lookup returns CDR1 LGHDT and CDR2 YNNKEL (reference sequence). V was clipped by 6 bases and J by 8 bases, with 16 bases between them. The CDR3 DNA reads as TGTGCCAGCAGTGAACTCCTCCTCCGGGGCTACACCTTC. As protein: CASSELLLRGYTF.